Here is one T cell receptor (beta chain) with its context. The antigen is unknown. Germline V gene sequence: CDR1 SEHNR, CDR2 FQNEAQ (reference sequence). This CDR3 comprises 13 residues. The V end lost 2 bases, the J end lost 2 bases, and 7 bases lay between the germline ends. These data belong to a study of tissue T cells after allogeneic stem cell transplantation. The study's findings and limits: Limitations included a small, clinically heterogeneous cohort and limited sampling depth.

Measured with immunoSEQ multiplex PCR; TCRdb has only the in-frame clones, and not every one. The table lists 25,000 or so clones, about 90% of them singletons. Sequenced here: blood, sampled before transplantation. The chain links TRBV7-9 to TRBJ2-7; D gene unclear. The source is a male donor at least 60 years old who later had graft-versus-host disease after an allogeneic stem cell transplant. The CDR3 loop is CASSLSGTYEQYF. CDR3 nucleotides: TGTGCCAGCAGCTTATCTGGGACCTACGAGCAGTACTTC. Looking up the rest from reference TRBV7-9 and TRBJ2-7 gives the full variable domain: DTGVSQNPRHKITKRGQNVTFRCDPISEHNRLYWYRQTLGQGPEFLTYFQNEAQLEKSRLLSDRFSAERPKGSFSTLEIQRTEQGDSAMYLCASSLSGTYEQYFGPGTRLTVT.